The rows below give T cell receptor beta chains drawn from one sample of a study of post-analysis software for immune sequencing data. Each CDR3 protein is one row after TCRdb ran MiXCR on the PCR reads. The table has about 190,000 distinct CDR3 sequences, over 25% seen once. Input material: blood. Source of these receptors: a girl under 18 with multiple sclerosis. Each CDR3 is given with its conserved first and last residue. The D gene is left open where the match is weak. Expanded clones get a size class; other rows say once, few or many, or leave the size out.

CDR3 length	D gene	clone size	V gene	J gene	CDR3 DNA	CDR3 protein
15	-	-	TRBV18	TRBJ2-7	TGTGCCAGCTCACTATCGGACGGCGTTGGGGACGAGCAGTACTTC	CASSLSDGVGDEQYF
15	-	many	TRBV29-1	TRBJ2-5	TGCAGCGTCCAGGGAGCTGACACAAGCCAAGAGACCCAGTACTTC	CSVQGADTSQETQYF
14	TRBD2	-	TRBV20-1	TRBJ2-7	TGCAGTGCTAGGTCGGCGGGGGGGACCTACGAGCAGTACTTC	CSARSAGGTYEQYF
16	TRBD2	many	TRBV6-5	TRBJ2-1	TGTGCCAGCAAGAGGGCCGGACTAGCGAAAGACAATGAGCAGTTCTTC	CASKRAGLAKDNEQFF
15	-	-	TRBV12-3/TRBV12-4	TRBJ2-3	TGTGCCAGCAGTTTACTCGGGATGGCCCCAGATACGCAGTATTTT	CASSLLGMAPDTQYF
15	TRBD2	-	TRBV12-3/TRBV12-4	TRBJ2-5	TGTGCCAGCAGGCGGGGACTAGCGGGAGTCGGGAGGCAGTACTTC	CASRRGLAGVGRQYF
14	TRBD1	many	TRBV20-1	TRBJ1-2	TGCAGTGCTAGAGAAGGGGACAGGCCTCGAGGCTACACCTTC	CSAREGDRPRGYTF
15	TRBD2	-	TRBV5-1	TRBJ2-1	TGCGCCAGCAGCTTCCTAGCGGGAGGGAGGAATGAGCAGTTCTTC	CASSFLAGGRNEQFF
15	-	few	TRBV2	TRBJ1-1	TGTGCCAGCAGTGAAGGAGCAGGGATTGACACTGAAGCTTTCTTT	CASSEGAGIDTEAFF
14	-	-	TRBV7-2	TRBJ1-1	TGTGCCAGCAGCTTAGCTCCACAGAACACTGAAGCTTTCTTT	CASSLAPQNTEAFF
15	-	-	TRBV6-5	TRBJ1-1	TGTGCCAGCAGTTACTCTGTCTTGGGGTTCACTGAAGCTTTCTTT	CASSYSVLGFTEAFF
14	-	many	TRBV7-2	TRBJ1-1	TGTGCCAGCAGCTTAAACAGGATGAACACTGAAGCTTTCTTT	CASSLNRMNTEAFF
14	-	-	TRBV29-1	TRBJ1-1	TGCAGCGTCCTAGTTACCGGGATGAACACTGAAGCTTTCTTT	CSVLVTGMNTEAFF
15	TRBD1	-	TRBV29-1	TRBJ2-5	TGCAGCGTTGAAGCAGGGGGCCGGTCACAAGAGACCCAGTACTTC	CSVEAGGRSQETQYF
16	-	-	TRBV21-1	TRBJ1-2	TGTGCCAGCGGCAAAGCGCTGAGGCAGGGCAACTATGGCTACACCTTC	CASGKALRQGNYGYTF
15	-	-	TRBV30	TRBJ1-4	TGTGCCTGGAGTGTAGGACTGCCAGTTAATGAAAAACTGTTTTTT	CAWSVGLPVNEKLFF
16	-	many	TRBV3-1	TRBJ2-7	TGTGCCAGCAGCCAGGAACCTGGGACGGTCTCCTACGAGCAGTACTTC	CASSQEPGTVSYEQYF
14	-	many	TRBV28	TRBJ1-2	TGTGCCAGCAGTTTCCCAAGTCAGGGATATGGCTACACCTTC	CASSFPSQGYGYTF
14	TRBD1	many	TRBV29-1	TRBJ2-1	TGCAGCGTACGACAGGGGGCGCCCGGCAATGAGCAGTTCTTC	CSVRQGAPGNEQFF
15	-	-	TRBV20-1	TRBJ2-7	TGCAGTGCGTTGAGTCACACCCTCTTCTCCTACGAGCAGTACTTC	CSALSHTLFSYEQYF
11	-	many	TRBV5-1	TRBJ1-2	TGCGCCAGCAGCGAACAAGATGGCTACACCTTC	CASSEQDGYTF
16	-	many	TRBV5-1	TRBJ2-7	TGCGCCAGCAGCTTGCCCCGGGCCGGGCAGGACCACGAGCAGTACTTC	CASSLPRAGQDHEQYF
18	TRBD1	-	TRBV3-1	TRBJ1-4	TGTGCCGGCAGCCCGTGGACAGGCGGCTCTGCAACTAATGAAAAACTGTTTTTT	CAGSPWTGGSATNEKLFF
15	TRBD1	-	TRBV19	TRBJ1-1	TGTGCCAGTAGTATAGGGGCCAGGGGGATCGCTGAAGCTTTCTTT	CASSIGARGIAEAFF